Ten or more counts support the clone carrying this T cell receptor beta chain. The target antigen is unknown. These data belong to a study of CD8+ T cells in alopecia areata. Study-level findings and limits: Between patients, shared TCR sequences were less clear than in mice. This was possibly due in part to HLA diversity in the patient population.

Looked up from germline, CDR1 is SGHTA and CDR2 is FQGNSA. CDR3 length: 16 residues. Trimming took 5 bases from V and 3 from J; bases not matched to a gene: 12. It was cDNA, reverse transcribed from extracted RNA, that served as the sequencing template. Assay: immunoSEQ multiplex PCR; the TCRdb copy retains only in-frame clones and omits some. The sample shows under 300,000 clones, less than 80% of them seen only once. This chain joins TRBV7-2 and TRBJ2-7, with 8 nucleotides matching TRBD2. The receptor was derived from a human donor with alopecia areata. The sequencing here drew on CD4+ T cells sorted from blood, taken at week 0. CDR3 amino acids: CASSPRGGSRGYEQYF. The CDR3 nucleotides are TGTGCCAGCAGCCCCCGGGGGGGTTCGCGAGGCTACGAGCAGTACTTC.